The present T cell receptor (beta chain) was sequenced within a study of identical twins. Germline-derived CDR1 and CDR2 are SGHKS and YYEKEE (reference sequence). The CDR3 sequence is 15 residues long. Concerning this clonotype: At one end the junction does not follow the germline gene, possibly because of a read error.

TCRdb called the 5' RACE reads again in MiXCR, with one record for every CDR3 protein. Found here are fewer than 250,000 distinct CDR3 sequences, roughly a tenth of them singletons; the top ten hold roughly 5%. The chain uses TRBV5-5 and TRBJ2-6, with a weak D call TRBD1 (6 bases). The TCR originated in a woman between 18 and 30 years old in good health. Sequenced: memory (CD45RO+) T cells sorted from blood. DNA of the CDR3: TGTGCCAGCAGCTTGTGGGTTTCAGGGGCCAACTTCCTGACTTTC. As protein: CASSLWVSGANFLTF.